The 26 T cell receptor beta chains listed next were all sequenced from one sample in a study of cytomegalovirus exposure and HLA in healthy donors. The study ran its PCR with 60 Vbeta and 13 Jbeta primers. Measured with immunoSEQ multiplex PCR; TCRdb has only the in-frame clones, and not every one. The sample carries approximately 150,000 clones, about 74% recorded once. Sequenced: PBMCs. These receptors originate from a male donor in good health and CMV-seronegative.

The rearrangement uses TRBV10-3 and TRBJ2-5, with 10 bases matching TRBD2. The DNA end lines up better with TRBJ2-7; the J call may be wrong. Germline V gives CDR1 ENHRY, CDR2 SYGVKD. The CDR3 covers 18 residues. Here the CDR3 reads CAISESRAGGPSVYEQYF. In DNA, the CDR3 is TGTGCCATCAGTGAGTCGAGAGCGGGAGGGCCCTCTGTTTACGAGCAGTACTTC.

The chain recombines TRBV19 with TRBJ2-7, with a tentative D call TRBD2 (6 bases). CDR3 size: 12 residues. Germline lookup yields CDR1 LNHDA and CDR2 SQIVND (reference sequence). The germline V and J ends were trimmed by 5 bases and 2 bases, with 7 bases remaining between them. In DNA form, the CDR3 reads TGTGCCAGTAGTTCGGGAGCCTACGAGCAGTACTTC. This encodes CASSSGAYEQYF.

The V gene is TRBV7-8, the J gene TRBJ2-3; 8 bases match TRBD1. This CDR3 contains 13 residues. Trimming removed 4 bases from V and 6 bases from J; junction bases left unmatched: 3. Germline V gene sequence: CDR1 SGHVS, CDR2 FQNEAQ. The CDR3 loop reads CASSSDRGDTQYF. In nucleotides, the CDR3 is TGTGCCAGCAGCTCCGACAGGGGTGATACGCAGTATTTT.

The chain employs TRBV28 and TRBJ1-5; 8 bases match TRBD1. The J segment lost 6 bases and the V segment lost 2 bases, leaving 9 bases of the junction unmatched. CDR1 MDHEN and CDR2 SYDVKM come from the germline V gene. The CDR3 is 16 amino acids. In DNA form, the CDR3 reads TGTGCCAGCAGTTTACGTGGCAGGGGGCGAGGTCAGCCCCAGCATTTT. Translation gives CASSLRGRGRGQPQHF.

This clone was counted between two and nine times. This chain joins TRBV2 and TRBJ2-1; D is undetermined. This CDR3 is 11 amino acids long. Trimming left V 2 bases short and J 11 bases short, with 7 bases between. Per germline, CDR1 SNHLY and CDR2 FYNNEI. The CDR3 DNA reads as TGTGCCAGCAGTGAAACTGTTCAGCAGTTCTTC. Its protein product is CASSETVQQFF. Full variable domain (remainder filled in from reference TRBV2 and TRBJ2-1): EPEVTQTPSHQVTQMGQEVILRCVPISNHLYFYWYRQILGQKVEFLVSFYNNEISEKSEIFDDQFSVERPDGSNFTLKIRSTKLEDSAMYFCASSETVQQFFGPGTRLTVL.

The chain joins TRBV6-5 to TRBJ1-6, with unresolved D. This CDR3 is built from 14 residues. The ends were cut back, 5 bases at V and 9 bases at J, with 14 bases in the middle. The germline V gene has CDR1 MNHEY and CDR2 SVGAGI. CDR3 DNA: TGTGCCAGCAGTCCCGGGCTCGGAGGTTCACCCCTCCACTTT. Translated, it gives CASSPGLGGSPLHF.

The chain carries TRBV6-5 and TRBJ2-1, with 10 bases lining up with TRBD2. V shed 8 bases and J 5 bases; nucleotides not matched to a gene: 6. Per the germline V gene, CDR1 is MNHEY and CDR2 is SVGAGI. The CDR3 runs to 14 residues. The CDR3 here is CASGLGLADNEQFF. CDR3 in DNA: TGTGCCAGCGGCCTCGGACTAGCGGACAATGAGCAGTTCTTC.

The CDR3 DNA is TGTGCCATCAGTGAGGTGGGACAGTCTAATTCACCCCTCCACTTT. Protein product: CAISEVGQSNSPLHF. The rearrangement joins TRBV10-3 to TRBJ1-6; 7 nucleotides align to TRBD1. This CDR3 has 15 amino acids. The junction had 4 bases not matched to a gene; V was cut back by 2 bases and J by 6 bases. Germline V CDR1 and CDR2: ENHRY, SYGVKD.

This chain uses TRBV28 with TRBJ2-7; D may be TRBD1 (5 bases). V gave up 9 bases and J gave up 4 bases, with 16 bases separating them. The CDR3 spans 13 residues. CDR1 and CDR2 from the germline V gene are MDHEN and SYDVKM. CDR3 nucleotides: TGTGCCAGTACAGGAGTAGATACGTACGAGCAGTACTTC. It yields the protein CASTGVDTYEQYF.

The rearrangement uses TRBV4-2 and TRBJ2-6; 7 bases line up with TRBD1. The length of the CDR3 is 21 residues. The V segment lost 4 bases and the J segment 0 bases; nucleotides outside the gene matches: 18. The germline V gene encodes CDR1 LGHNA and CDR2 YNFKEQ. Here the CDR3 reads CASSLPLVRDSKFSGANVLTF. Written as DNA, the CDR3 is TGTGCCAGCAGCCTACCACTCGTCCGGGACAGTAAATTCTCTGGGGCCAACGTCCTGACTTTC.

This clone was recorded only once. V is TRBV7-2 and J is TRBJ1-3, with TRBD1 matching over 8 bases. With 5 bases clipped from V and 4 bases from J, the junction kept 10 bases outside the gene matches. The CDR3 has 16 amino acids. Germline loops: CDR1 SGHTA, CDR2 FQGNSA. CDR3 sequence reads: CASSRVDRGGGNTIYF. The CDR3, as DNA: TGTGCCAGCAGCCGGGTCGACAGGGGAGGGGGAAACACCATATATTTT.

The chain couples TRBV5-1 to TRBJ1-2, with unresolved D. Germline lookup yields CDR1 SGHRS and CDR2 YFSETQ. V was cut by 0 bases and J by 1 base, with 7 bases left in between. There are 14 residues in the CDR3. DNA of the CDR3: TGCGCCAGCAGCTTGGCTAGTGGTAACTATGGCTACACCTTC. Translated: CASSLASGNYGYTF.

This chain joins TRBV4-3 and TRBJ2-7, with TRBD2 matching 16 bases. V shed 8 bases and J 4 bases; nucleotides not matched to a gene: 11. The CDR3 covers 17 residues. In germline, CDR1 is LGHNA, CDR2 YSLEER. The CDR3, as DNA: TGCGCCAGCTCGACCGGGACTAGCGGGAGGGCCGGTTACGAGCAGTACTTC. Encoded protein: CASSTGTSGRAGYEQYF.

This chain uses TRBV2 with TRBJ2-7, with 9 nucleotides matching TRBD1. The CDR3 has 13 amino acids. Germline-derived CDR1 and CDR2 are SNHLY and FYNNEI. J gave up 3 bases and V 8 bases, and 5 bases lay outside the gene matches. The CDR3 reads CASGGQGNYEQYF. The CDR3 coding sequence is TGTGCCAGCGGGGGACAGGGAAACTACGAGCAGTACTTC.

The chain combines TRBV7-9 with TRBJ2-5; D possibly corresponds to TRBD1 (6 bases). CDR3 length: 13 residues. CDR1 is SEHNR and CDR2 is FQNEAQ in the germline V gene (reference sequence). V was trimmed by 5 bases and J by 1 base, leaving 8 bases between them. CDR3 DNA sequence: TGTGCCAGCAGCCAGGACAGCCAAGAGACCCAGTACTTC. Its translation: CASSQDSQETQYF.

The gene calls are TRBV7-2 and TRBJ2-1, with a weak D call TRBD2 (5 bases). V was cut by 1 base and J by 7 bases, with 11 bases left in between. Germline values: CDR1 SGHTA, CDR2 FQGNSA. The CDR3 covers 14 residues. The CDR3 sequence is CASSLELVGNEQFF. CDR3 coding DNA: TGTGCCAGCAGCTTAGAACTAGTTGGGAATGAGCAGTTCTTC.

CDR3 sequence: CASSPGVSSQPQHF. In DNA form, the CDR3 reads TGCGCCAGCAGCCCAGGGGTTTCAAGTCAGCCCCAGCATTTT. The rearrangement uses TRBV5-1 and TRBJ1-5; weak D call: TRBD1 (6 bases). The CDR3 is 14 residues long. Trimming pared 4 bases from V and 6 bases from J, leaving 14 bases between. From germline, CDR1 is SGHRS and CDR2 YFSETQ.

This clone was picked up a small number of times. The CDR3 DNA is TGTGCCTGGAGCAGGGGGCAGGCTAGCAATCAGCCCCAGCATTTT. Translating gives CAWSRGQASNQPQHF. V and J are TRBV30 and TRBJ1-5; 8 bases agree with TRBD1. This CDR3 spans 15 amino acids. V lost 3 bases to trimming and J lost 0 bases; unmatched junction nucleotides: 4. In germline, CDR1 is GTSNPN, CDR2 SVGIG (reference sequence).

The genes are TRBV5-6 and TRBJ2-7; 10 nucleotides match TRBD2. The CDR3 is made up of 16 amino acids. The germline gives CDR1 SGHDT, CDR2 YYEEEE. V shed 2 bases and J 4 bases; nucleotides not matched to a gene: 9. CDR3 nucleotide sequence: TGTGCCAGCAGCTTACGAGTTCTAGCGGGAGATTACGAGCAGTACTTC. The encoded protein is CASSLRVLAGDYEQYF.

The rearrangement links TRBV11-2 to TRBJ1-1; no reliable D call. The CDR3 is made up of 14 amino acids. With 5 bases removed from V and 5 bases from J, the gap between germline ends came to 15 bases. Germline V gene lookup returns CDR1 SGHAT and CDR2 FQNNGV. The CDR3 here is CASSRVGSETEAFF. The DNA for the CDR3 is TGTGCCAGCAGCCGGGTGGGTTCGGAAACTGAAGCTTTCTTT.

About this clone: A junction end diverges from the germline sequence, so it may reflect a read error. This rearrangement joins TRBV7-7 to TRBJ2-5, with D possibly being TRBD1 (6 bases). This CDR3 region has 15 residues. CDR1 SSHAT and CDR2 FNYEAQ come from the germline V gene (reference sequence). The CDR3 sequence is CASSRGGGGQETQYF. CDR3 in DNA: TGTGCTAGCAGCAGAGGGGGTGGGGGCCAAGAGACCCAGTACTTC.

The V gene is TRBV7-3, the J gene TRBJ2-1; 8 bases agree with TRBD2. Germline CDR1 and CDR2: SGHTA and FQGTGA. After removal of 0 bases from V and 0 bases from J, the junction contained 4 bases not matched to a gene. This CDR3 has 17 amino acids. CDR3 nucleotide sequence: TGTGCCAGCAGCTTAACGGCTAGCGGGCTCTCCTACAATGAGCAGTTCTTC. It codes for CASSLTASGLSYNEQFF.

This clone has just one count. The rearrangement joins TRBV27 to TRBJ1-5, with D maybe TRBD1 (5 bases). The CDR3 consists of 15 residues. V gave up 5 bases and J gave up 3 bases, with 14 bases separating them. Germline V lookup: CDR1 MNHEY, CDR2 SMNVEV (reference sequence). The CDR3 region has the DNA TGTGCCAGCAGTCCGCCGGGGGGTTTCAATCAGCCCCAGCATTTT. Protein: CASSPPGGFNQPQHF.

V and J are TRBV7-8 and TRBJ1-5, with no clear D. Germline CDR1 SGHVS, CDR2 FQNEAQ. V lost 5 bases and J 2 bases, leaving 7 bases between the germline ends. This CDR3 has 13 residues. The CDR3 bases are TGTGCCAGCAGCCCCGGGGGCAATCAGCCCCAGCATTTT. This gives the protein CASSPGGNQPQHF. The whole variable domain, filled in from reference TRBV7-8 and TRBJ1-5, reads GAGVSQSPRYKVAKRGQDVALRCDPISGHVSLFWYQQALGQGPEFLTYFQNEAQLDKSGLPSDRFFAERPEGSVSTLKIQRTQQEDSAVYLCASSPGGNQPQHFGDGTRLSIL.

This sequence joins TRBV7-3 and TRBJ2-1; TRBD1 agrees at 9 bases. V gave up 6 bases and J gave up 10 bases; unmatched junction bases: 16. Germline V lookup: CDR1 SGHTA, CDR2 FQGTGA. This CDR3 is 16 amino acids long. For the CDR3, the DNA is TGTGCCAGCAGTCTAACCGGGACAGGGTTGCCCGGAGAGCAGTTCTTC. It translates to CASSLTGTGLPGEQFF.

The J gene is TRBJ2-5, the V gene TRBV7-2, with 8 bases lining up with TRBD2. CDR1 and CDR2 from the germline V gene are SGHTA and FQGNSA. Trimming took 1 base from V and 14 from J; bases not matched to a gene: 6. CDR3 size: 12 residues. The CDR3 region is CASSLVTSESYF. The CDR3 bases are TGTGCCAGCAGCTTAGTGACTAGCGAGAGCTACTTC. Full variable domain (rest looked up from reference TRBV7-2 and TRBJ2-5): GAGVSQSPSNKVTEKGKDVELRCDPISGHTALYWYRQSLGQGLEFLIYFQGNSAPDKSGLPSDRFSAERTGGSVSTLTIQRTQQEDSAVYLCASSLVTSESYFGPGTRLLVL.